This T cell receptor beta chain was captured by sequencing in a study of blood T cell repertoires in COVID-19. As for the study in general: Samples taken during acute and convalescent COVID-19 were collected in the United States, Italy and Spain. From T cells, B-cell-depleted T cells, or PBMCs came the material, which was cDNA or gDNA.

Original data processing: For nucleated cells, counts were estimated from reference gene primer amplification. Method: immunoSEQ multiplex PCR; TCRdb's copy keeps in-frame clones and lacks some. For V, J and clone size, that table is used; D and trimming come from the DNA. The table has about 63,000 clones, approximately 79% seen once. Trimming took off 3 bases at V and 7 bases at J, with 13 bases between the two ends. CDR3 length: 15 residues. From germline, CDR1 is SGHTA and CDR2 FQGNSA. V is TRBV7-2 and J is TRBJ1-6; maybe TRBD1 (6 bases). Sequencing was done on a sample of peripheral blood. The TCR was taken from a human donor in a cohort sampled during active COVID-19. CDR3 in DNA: TGTGCCAGCAGCTTTATGGCAGGGGAAAATTCACCCCTCCACTTT. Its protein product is CASSFMAGENSPLHF.